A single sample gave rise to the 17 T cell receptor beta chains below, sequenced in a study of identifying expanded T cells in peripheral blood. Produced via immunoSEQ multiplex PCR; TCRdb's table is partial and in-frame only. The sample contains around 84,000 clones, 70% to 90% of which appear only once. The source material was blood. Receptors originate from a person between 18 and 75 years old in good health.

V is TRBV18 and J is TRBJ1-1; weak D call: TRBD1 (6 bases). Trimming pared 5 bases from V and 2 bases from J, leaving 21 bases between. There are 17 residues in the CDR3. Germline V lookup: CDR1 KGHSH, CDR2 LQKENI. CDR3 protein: CASSTGRRTDKNTEAFF. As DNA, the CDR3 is TGTGCCAGCTCAACGGGCAGGAGGACAGATAAAAACACTGAAGCTTTCTTT.

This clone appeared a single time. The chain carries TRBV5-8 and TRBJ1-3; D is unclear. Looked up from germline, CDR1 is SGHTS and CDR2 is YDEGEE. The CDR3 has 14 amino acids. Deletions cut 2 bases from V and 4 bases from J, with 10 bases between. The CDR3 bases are TGTGCCAGCAGCTTTTCCACTGTCGGAAACACCATATATTTT. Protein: CASSFSTVGNTIYF.

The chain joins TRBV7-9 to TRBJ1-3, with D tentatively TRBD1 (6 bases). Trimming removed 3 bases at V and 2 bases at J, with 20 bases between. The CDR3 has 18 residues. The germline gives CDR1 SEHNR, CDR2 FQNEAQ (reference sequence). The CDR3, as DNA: TGTGCCAGCAGCTTCCCTGGGGGGGCGCGTAAACCTGGAAACACCATATATTTT. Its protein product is CASSFPGGARKPGNTIYF.

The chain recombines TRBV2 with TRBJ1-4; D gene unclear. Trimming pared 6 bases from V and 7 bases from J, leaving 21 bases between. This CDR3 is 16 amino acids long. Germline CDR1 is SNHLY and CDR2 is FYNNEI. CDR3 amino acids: CASSPGAGPGGEKLFF. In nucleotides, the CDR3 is TGTGCCAGCAGCCCGGGCGCGGGCCCCGGAGGTGAAAAACTGTTTTTT.

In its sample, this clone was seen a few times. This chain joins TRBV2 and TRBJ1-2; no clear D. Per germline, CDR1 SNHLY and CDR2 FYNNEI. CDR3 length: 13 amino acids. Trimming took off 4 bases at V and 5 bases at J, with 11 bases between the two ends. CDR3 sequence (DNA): TGTGCCAGCAGTGCAGAGGGAATGTATGGCTACACCTTC. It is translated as CASSAEGMYGYTF.

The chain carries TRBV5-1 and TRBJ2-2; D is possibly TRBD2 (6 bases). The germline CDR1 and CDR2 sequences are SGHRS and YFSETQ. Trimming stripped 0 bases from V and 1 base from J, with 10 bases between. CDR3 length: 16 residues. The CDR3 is CASSLGVAVNTGELFF. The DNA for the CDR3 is TGCGCCAGCAGCTTGGGCGTAGCGGTGAACACCGGGGAGCTGTTTTTT.

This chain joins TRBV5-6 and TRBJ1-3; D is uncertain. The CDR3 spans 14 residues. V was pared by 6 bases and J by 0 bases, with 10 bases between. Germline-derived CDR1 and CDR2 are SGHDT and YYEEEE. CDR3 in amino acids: CASNDGGSGNTIYF. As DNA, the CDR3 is TGTGCCAGCAACGACGGTGGCTCTGGAAACACCATATATTTT.

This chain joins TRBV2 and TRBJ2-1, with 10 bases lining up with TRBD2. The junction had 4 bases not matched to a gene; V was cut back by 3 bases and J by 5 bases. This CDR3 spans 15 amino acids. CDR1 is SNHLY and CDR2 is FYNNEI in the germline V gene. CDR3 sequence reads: CASSESLAGHNEQFF. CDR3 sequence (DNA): TGTGCCAGCAGTGAGTCACTAGCGGGGCACAATGAGCAGTTCTTC.

In DNA, the CDR3 is TGCGCCAGCAGCCAGAGGGGCGGACAAGAGACCCAGTACTTC. Translation gives CASSQRGGQETQYF. J is TRBJ2-5 and V is TRBV5-1; D possibly matches TRBD1 or TRBD2 (5 bases each). CDR3 length: 14 amino acids. Per germline, CDR1 SGHRS and CDR2 YFSETQ. V lost 4 bases to trimming and J lost 2 bases, with 12 bases between them.

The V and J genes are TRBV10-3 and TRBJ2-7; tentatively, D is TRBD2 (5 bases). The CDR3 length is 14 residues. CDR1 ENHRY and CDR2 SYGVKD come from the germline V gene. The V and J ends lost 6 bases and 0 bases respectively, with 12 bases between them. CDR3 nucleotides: TGTGCCATCAGGAGGGCTTCCAGCTCCTACGAGCAGTACTTC. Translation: CAIRRASSSYEQYF.

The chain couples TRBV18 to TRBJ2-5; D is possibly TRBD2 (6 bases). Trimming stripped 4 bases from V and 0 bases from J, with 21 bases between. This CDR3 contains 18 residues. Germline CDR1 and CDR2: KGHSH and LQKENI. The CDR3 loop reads CASSLTTGGWVNQETQYF. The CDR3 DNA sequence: TGTGCCAGCTCACTGACCACAGGAGGGTGGGTGAACCAAGAGACCCAGTACTTC.

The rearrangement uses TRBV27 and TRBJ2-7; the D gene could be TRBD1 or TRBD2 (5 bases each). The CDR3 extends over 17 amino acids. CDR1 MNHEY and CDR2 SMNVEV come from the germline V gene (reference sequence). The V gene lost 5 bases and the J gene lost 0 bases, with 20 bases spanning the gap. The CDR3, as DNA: TGTGCCAGCAGTAGAAAAGGGACGTTCCTGGGCTCCTACGAGCAGTACTTC. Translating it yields CASSRKGTFLGSYEQYF.

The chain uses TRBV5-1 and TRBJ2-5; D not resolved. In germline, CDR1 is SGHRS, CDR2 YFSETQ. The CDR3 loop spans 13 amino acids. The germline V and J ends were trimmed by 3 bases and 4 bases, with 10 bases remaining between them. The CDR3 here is CASSSDTGETQYF. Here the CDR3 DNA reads TGCGCCAGCAGCTCCGACACGGGAGAGACCCAGTACTTC.

The CDR3 DNA reads TGTGCCAGCAGCTTAATTCGACAGGGGCAATTGGGCGAGCAGTACTTC. This encodes CASSLIRQGQLGEQYF. This chain links TRBV6-6 with TRBJ2-7, with 8 bases aligning to TRBD1. The V segment lost 6 bases and the J segment 6 bases; nucleotides outside the gene matches: 16. CDR1 and CDR2 (germline): MNHNY, SVGAGI (reference sequence). The CDR3 runs 16 residues.

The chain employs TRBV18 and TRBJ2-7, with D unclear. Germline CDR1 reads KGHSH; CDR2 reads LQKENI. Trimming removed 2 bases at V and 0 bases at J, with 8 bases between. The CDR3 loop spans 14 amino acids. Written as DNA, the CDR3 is TGTGCCAGCTCACCAGGTGCGAGCTCCTACGAGCAGTACTTC. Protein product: CASSPGASSYEQYF.

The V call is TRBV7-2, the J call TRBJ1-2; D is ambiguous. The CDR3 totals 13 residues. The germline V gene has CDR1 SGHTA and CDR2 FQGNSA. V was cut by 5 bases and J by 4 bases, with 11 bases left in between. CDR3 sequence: CASSQGLLYGYTF. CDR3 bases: TGTGCCAGCAGCCAAGGACTGCTCTATGGCTACACCTTC.

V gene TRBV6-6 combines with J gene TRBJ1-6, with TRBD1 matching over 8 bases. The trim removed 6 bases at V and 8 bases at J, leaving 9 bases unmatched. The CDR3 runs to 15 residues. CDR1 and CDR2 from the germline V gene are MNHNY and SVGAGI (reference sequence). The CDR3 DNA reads TGTGCCAGCAGGGAAGGACAGGGTTACGATTCACCCCTCCACTTT. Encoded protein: CASREGQGYDSPLHF.